A single sample is the source of the 22 T cell receptor delta chains below, sequenced in a study of γδ T cells in repeated Plasmodium falciparum infection. TCRdb reran clone calling via CATT on the multiplex PCR reads. Of 85,000 to 95,000 delta-chain clones detected, almost 1.5% appear once; the ten largest clones hold more than 7.5%. Flow sorting of PBMC yielded separate Vgamma9/Vdelta2+ and Vdelta2-negative gammadelta T cell populations for bulk repertoire analysis. The sample comprised gamma-delta T cells from blood. The receptors were gathered from a pool of human donors (malaria-infected and uninfected, not separated).

This clone was counted at least ten times. The protein held in TCRdb is that of a much larger clone and does not match this DNA's translation at residue 6, likely because of a read error; the protein shown is translated from the DNA. V gene TRDV2 combines with J gene TRDJ1; 13 bases line up with TRDD3. Trimming removed 1 base from V and 1 base from J; junction bases left unmatched: 2. Germline CDR1 GEAIGNYY, CDR2 EKD. This CDR3 comprises 16 residues. CDR3 nucleotide sequence: TGTGCCTGTGACACGCACTGGGGGATACGCACCGATAAACTCATCTTT. This translates into CACDTHWGIRTDKLIF.

Comment on this clone: It is likely a read error: a sequence one base away is far more abundant. The sample contains more than one DNA sequence encoding this CDR3. The V gene was identified as TRDV2, while no J gene was called; TRDD3, the table's D call, was not compared with the DNA. Germline CDR1 reads GEAIGNYY; CDR2 reads EKD. The CDR3 loop spans 15 amino acids. DNA for the CDR3: TGTGCCTGTGACTGGGGGATATGGGACACCCGACAGATGTTCTTC. Translation gives CACDWGIWDTRQMFF.

This clone was found a few times. TCRdb records a much larger clone's protein for this DNA, with a difference at residue 10 that likely arises from a read error; the protein given is the translation of the DNA. The DNA for the CDR3 is TGTGCTCTTGGGGAACACTCCTGGGGGGGTACGTGGGACACCCGACAGATGTTTTTC. Translating gives CALGEHSWGGTWDTRQMFF. V is TRDV1 and J is TRDJ3, with 7 nucleotides matching TRDD3. TCRdb gives no J gene; it was assigned here by matching the DNA to germline. CDR1 and CDR2 from the germline V gene are TSWWSYY and QGS. With V trimmed by 1 base and J by 4 bases, 10 bases remained unmatched. The CDR3 consists of 19 residues.

The table lists this clone with a few counts. This chain connects TRDV1 to TRDJ1; 9 bases match TRDD3. The J gene, not given by TCRdb, was assigned here from a germline match of the nucleotide sequence. The CDR3 spans 19 residues. The V segment lost 7 bases and the J segment 3 bases; nucleotides outside the gene matches: 21. Germline V gene lookup returns CDR1 TSWWSYY and CDR2 QGS. The CDR3, as DNA: TGTGCTCTTGAGGGCTCCTACTCTGGGGGATTATATTACGCCGATAAACTCATCTTT. Its protein is CALEGSYSGGLYYADKLIF.

With respect to this clone: TCRdb's protein for this DNA is that of a much larger clone and differs from the translation at residue 5, likely a read error; the protein shown is the DNA translation. The chain uses TRDV3 and TRDJ4; 11 bases are shared with TRDD3. The CDR3 has 15 residues. Trimming removed 0 bases from V and 5 bases from J; junction bases left unmatched: 11. The germline gives CDR1 TVYSNPD, CDR2 GDNSRS (reference sequence). This CDR3 reads CAFSTGWGILRPLIF. CDR3 DNA: TGTGCCTTTAGTACAGGCTGGGGGATACTGAGGCCCCTGATCTTT.

Concerning this clone: TCRdb shows a much larger clone's protein in place of this DNA's translation, and the two differ at residue 21, likely through a read error; the protein shown is translated from the DNA. The V segment is TRDV2, and no J call was made; the tabulated D call, TRDD3, remains unverified against the DNA. This CDR3 spans 23 amino acids. The germline gives CDR1 GEAIGNYY, CDR2 EKD. CDR3 nucleotides: TGTGCCTGTGACTCCTTAAGTACCCCCGTGGCAGGTACTGGGAGTGAGAACACCGATAAACCCATCTTT. Translated: CACDSLSTPVAGTGSENTDKPIF.

This clone appeared a few times. Translating this DNA gives a protein that differs at residues 14 and 20 from the TCRdb one, which belongs to a much larger clone; a read error is likely, and the protein shown is this translation. The V and J genes are TRDV1 and TRDJ1; TRDD3 matches at 7 bases. From germline, CDR1 is TSWWSYY and CDR2 QGS. V was pared by 6 bases and J by 3 bases, with 40 bases of the junction left unmatched. The CDR3 consists of 25 residues. Here the CDR3 reads CALGIGWRPPIWGVPEESYADKLIF. DNA for the CDR3: TGTGCTCTTGGAATAGGGTGGCGACCTCCCATCTGGGGGGTACCCGAAGAATCGTACGCCGATAAACTCATCTTT.

This chain links TRDV1 with TRDJ1; 10 nucleotides align to TRDD3. Trimming removed 0 bases from V and 8 bases from J; junction bases left unmatched: 15. The CDR3 contains 18 residues. Germline V gives CDR1 TSWWSYY, CDR2 QGS. For the CDR3, the DNA is TGTGCTCTTGGGGAACTGAGGGGGATACGCTCCTTCCCGACCAAACTCATCTTT. It encodes CALGELRGIRSFPTKLIF.

This clone was picked up a small number of times. The protein recorded in TCRdb matches a much larger clone and deviates from this DNA's translation at residue 11, suggesting a read error; the protein here is obtained by translating the DNA. The rearrangement links TRDV1 to TRDJ1; D perhaps matches TRDD3 (6 bases). There are 19 residues in the CDR3. V shed 2 bases and J shed 2 bases, with 24 bases lying between them. The V gene's germline CDR1 is TSWWSYY and CDR2 QGS. CDR3 sequence (DNA): TGTGCTCTTGGGGAATGGGGTACGAACCGGAGGATACTGACCGATAAACTCATCTTT. Translating gives CALGEWGTNRRILTDKLIF.

This clone has only a few counts. The protein that TCRdb holds for this DNA derives from a much larger clone and differs from the translated DNA at residue 16, which likely indicates a read error; the protein shown here is translated from the DNA. The V call is TRDV1, the J call TRDJ1; D tentatively fits TRDD2 or TRDD3 (8 bases each). TCRdb gives no J gene; it was assigned here by matching the DNA to germline. The CDR3 runs 22 residues. Trimming removed 3 bases from V and 0 bases from J, with 32 bases in between. CDR1 and CDR2 (germline): TSWWSYY, QGS. CDR3 sequence reads: CALGDPVGFLPVLGAHTDKLIF. The DNA of the CDR3 is TGTGCTCTTGGGGACCCGGTGGGCTTCCTACCGGTACTGGGGGCCCACACCGATAAACTCATCTTT.

In its sample, this clone is medium-sized. Within the sample, other DNA sequences also encode this same CDR3. The CDR3 sequence: CALGELGRPSYVTGSPGDKLIF. For the CDR3, the DNA is TGTGCTCTTGGGGAACTGGGGAGGCCTTCCTACGTGACTGGGAGCCCTGGCGATAAACTCATCTTT. V usage is TRDV1 and J usage is TRDJ1; 9 nucleotides match TRDD2. Germline V gives CDR1 TSWWSYY, CDR2 QGS. The CDR3 covers 22 residues. V lost 0 bases to trimming and J lost 4 bases; unmatched junction nucleotides: 24.

On this clone: The TCRdb protein, from a much larger clone, departs from this DNA's translation at residue 11, likely by read error; the protein shown derives from the DNA. The J gene is TRDJ1, the V gene TRDV2; D is possibly TRDD2 (6 bases). TCRdb offers no J gene call, so here the DNA was matched to germline to obtain one. The length of the CDR3 is 21 residues. V was cut by 0 bases and J by 0 bases, with 28 bases left in between. The germline CDR1 and CDR2 sequences are GEAIGNYY and EKD. This chain's CDR3 is CACDTVPSYGGGSRDTDKLIF. In DNA, the CDR3 is TGTGCCTGTGACACCGTTCCCTCCTACGGGGGTGGGAGCCGGGACACCGATAAACTCATCTTT.

Comments on this clone: The amino acid sequence in TCRdb belongs to a much larger clone and departs from this DNA's translation at residue 3, likely a sequencing read error; the sequence shown is translated from the DNA. V is TRDV3 and J is TRDJ1; the match to TRDD3 covers 9 bases. No J gene is reported in TCRdb; it was inferred here by comparing the DNA with germline. Unmatched junction bases numbered 14, after V lost 5 bases and J lost 4 bases. Looked up from germline, CDR1 is TVYSNPD and CDR2 is GDNSRS (reference sequence). The CDR3 contains 15 residues. The CDR3 sequence is CALVAQGGYRDKLIF. Here the CDR3 DNA reads TGTGCCCTCGTAGCCCAGGGGGGATACCGCGATAAACTCATCTTT.

In its sample, this clone was seen a few times. TCRdb's listed protein matches a much larger clone and diverges from this DNA's translation at residue 12, likely through a read error; the protein shown comes from the DNA. The V gene is TRDV2; the J gene was not called; the D segment call TRDD3 is taken from the table without a DNA check. CDR1 and CDR2 (germline): GEAIGNYY, EKD. This CDR3 region has 14 residues. This CDR3 is CACDGIVNTDKRIF. The CDR3 bases are TGTGCCTGTGACGGAATAGTTAACACCGATAAACGCATCTTT.

In the case of this clone: Translating this DNA gives a protein that differs at residue 8 from the TCRdb one, which belongs to a much larger clone; a read error is likely, and the protein shown is this translation. V and J are TRDV1 and TRDJ1; 13 nucleotides align to TRDD3. TCRdb records no J gene; here it was assigned by comparing the DNA to germline. V lost 4 bases, J lost 0 bases, and 29 bases stayed unmatched. Germline CDR1 TSWWSYY, CDR2 QGS. This CDR3 contains 25 residues. Written as DNA, the CDR3 is TGTGCTCTTGGGGTCCCATTCCTCGCCCTTTCCTACTTTACTGGGGGATACGAATACACCGATAAACTCATCTTT. Its protein product is CALGVPFLALSYFTGGYEYTDKLIF.

The sample holds a few counts of this clone. A far larger clone is a single base away, which makes a read error likely. The same CDR3 can be traced to other DNA sequences in this sample. The chain recombines TRDV1 with TRDJ1; D may be TRDD3 (9 bases). Germline V gene sequence: CDR1 TSWWSYY, CDR2 QGS. Deletions cut 3 bases from V and 0 bases from J, with 32 bases between. The CDR3 extends over 22 amino acids. CDR3: CALGEPGLPSGGYQMYTDKLIF. DNA for the CDR3: TGTGCTCTTGGGGAGCCTGGCCTTCCTAGTGGGGGATATCAAATGTACACCGATAAACTCATCTTT.

A few counts support this clone. TCRdb assigns this DNA the protein of a much larger clone, which departs from its translation at residue 23; this likely reflects a read error, and the protein shown comes from translating the DNA. The V and J genes are TRDV2 and TRDJ1, with D possibly being TRDD2 (8 bases). The J gene is not listed in TCRdb, so it was assigned here from a DNA match to germline. CDR3 size: 27 residues. The germline gives CDR1 GEAIGNYY, CDR2 EKD. CDR3 coding DNA: TGTGCCTGTGACACCAAACTTCCTACAAGTACTGGGGAACTTCCCCCCTCCTGCGATAAAGCCACCAATAAACTCATCTTT. Translation: CACDTKLPTSTGELPPSCDKATNKLIF.

This clone has at least ten counts. This DNA's translation and the protein TCRdb lists, from a much larger clone, do not match at residue 5, likely due to a read error; the protein shown is translated from the DNA. V usage is TRDV1 and J usage is TRDJ1, with D perhaps TRDD3 (7 bases). This CDR3 has 22 residues. Trimming took off 4 bases at V and 0 bases at J, with 33 bases between the two ends. CDR1 TSWWSYY and CDR2 QGS come from the germline V gene. The chain's CDR3 is CALGGPLHLPSSTGVHTDKLIF. Here the CDR3 DNA reads TGTGCTCTTGGGGGGCCTCTTCATCTTCCTTCTAGTACTGGGGTGCACACCGATAAACTCATCTTT.

The table lists this clone with many counts. The likely explanation is a read error, given a far larger clone one base away. Other nucleotide sequences from this sample produce the same CDR3. The V call is TRDV2, the J call TRDJ1, with TRDD3 identical over 8 bases. In the absence of a J gene in TCRdb, the DNA was matched to germline to assign it here. The length of the CDR3 is 15 residues. In germline, CDR1 is GEAIGNYY, CDR2 EKD. Unmatched junction bases numbered 7, after V lost 4 bases and J lost 1 base. This chain's CDR3 is CACDLLGVLTDKLIF. In DNA, the CDR3 is TGTGCCTGTGATCTACTGGGGGTTCTCACCGATAAACTCATCTTT.

A remark on this clone: This DNA translates differently at residue 4 from the TCRdb protein, which is that of a much larger clone; a read error is likely, and the protein shown is the DNA's own translation. The chain carries TRDV1 and TRDJ1, with 9 bases that match TRDD2. The J gene was missing in TCRdb and was found by matching the end of the DNA to germline. This CDR3 region has 21 residues. Germline V gives CDR1 TSWWSYY, CDR2 QGS. The CDR3 DNA is TGTGCTCTTTGGGAAAAGGCCTTCCTACACCTAGTACTCCTTCACACCGATAAACTCATCTTT. Encoded protein: CALWEKAFLHLVLLHTDKLIF.

This clone turned up a few times. The protein recorded in TCRdb matches a much larger clone and deviates from this DNA's translation at residue 10, suggesting a read error; the protein here is obtained by translating the DNA. The chain has TRDV1 and TRDJ1; 9 nucleotides match TRDD2. TCRdb carries no J gene annotation; the J gene was assigned here by matching the DNA with germline. There are 19 residues in the CDR3. Looked up from germline, CDR1 is TSWWSYY and CDR2 is QGS. V shed 3 bases, J shed 0 bases, and the junction held 14 bases outside the gene matches. The CDR3 loop is CALGDPSYTGLRYTDKLIF. The CDR3 DNA reads TGTGCTCTTGGGGATCCTTCCTACACGGGGCTCAGGTACACCGATAAACTCATCTTT.

This clone has ten or more counts. The chain uses TRDV1 and TRDJ1; D ambiguous. In the absence of a J gene in TCRdb, the DNA was matched to germline to assign it here. The V and J ends lost 0 bases and 0 bases respectively, with 20 bases between them. CDR3 size: 19 residues. From germline, CDR1 is TSWWSYY and CDR2 QGS. CDR3 sequence (DNA): TGTGCTCTTGGGGAACTTCTCTCACCCCGATGGGCTTACACCGATAAACTCATCTTT. Translated, it gives CALGELLSPRWAYTDKLIF.